This T cell receptor (beta chain) was found in a study of shared clonotypes between healthy human individuals. Study-wide findings and caveats: It was anticipated that sequencing depth would influence how many clonotypes donors shared.

Note on this clone: Its antigen is not identified.

Per the study methods: From ImmunoSEQ came sequences covering only the junction and carrying no quality scores, so filtering differed. Using immunoSEQ multiplex PCR, the repertoire was profiled, and TCRdb retains in-frame clones only, with some absent. V and J calls and clone size come straight from that table; D and trimming were deduced from the DNA. The sample has roughly 660,000 clones; about nine tenths are singletons. The sequenced material came from memory CD8+ T cells from PBMCs. Sample subset: CD45RO+ cells pooled with CCR7-negative TemRA cells. This TCR was recovered from a man aged 18 to 29 in good health. Some clones in this sample may be carry-over from other donors' samples.

The CDR3 nucleotides read TGTGCCAGCAGCTGGGTAGCGGGAGGGACCTACGAGCAGTACTTC. It specifies CASSWVAGGTYEQYF. V gene TRBV5-5 combines with J gene TRBJ2-7, with TRBD2 identical over 11 bases. V gave up 3 bases and J gave up 2 bases; unmatched junction bases: 4. The CDR3 contains 15 residues. Germline CDR1 and CDR2: SGHKS and YYEKEE (reference sequence).